The rows below give T cell receptor beta chains drawn from one sample of a study of OX40 agonist ivuxolimab in advanced cancers. Here immunoSEQ multiplex PCR was the method, and the copy in TCRdb shows in-frame clones only, minus some. The data show roughly 73,000 clones, with 80% to 85% seen just once and about 2.1% held by the top ten. The sample was CD4+ or CD8+ T cells sorted from blood, taken in a trial of the OX40 agonist ivuxolimab. The receptors derive from an adult with an advanced solid tumor such as melanoma, head and neck, liver or kidney cancer. Both conserved end residues are part of each CDR3. A D gene is named only where the DNA matches it firmly.

TRBV18	TRBJ2-5	TRBD1	CASSLGTGFETQYF
TRBV11-2	TRBJ2-7	TRBD1	CASSSYRDRAYEQYF
TRBV27	TRBJ1-6	.	CASRPQSSYNSPLHF
TRBV7-2	TRBJ2-1	TRBD2	CASSPWGGRSYNEQFF
TRBV6-1	TRBJ1-5	.	CAIRQGINQPQHF
TRBV15	TRBJ2-7	TRBD2	CATSRRRAGEAYEQYF
TRBV11-2	TRBJ2-1	TRBD2	CASSRGRGLGYYNEQFF
TRBV14	TRBJ1-3	.	CASSHPQASIGNTIYF
TRBV11-2	TRBJ2-2	TRBD1	CASSRGTGYAGELFF
TRBV2	TRBJ2-7	TRBD1	CASSEGQGGFYEQYF
TRBV28	TRBJ1-1	.	CASRWNTEAFF
TRBV11-2	TRBJ2-7	.	CASSLARLGGEQYF
TRBV19	TRBJ2-5	.	CASSIGRSPGETQYF
TRBV7-6	TRBJ1-1	TRBD1	CASSPRTTGITEAFF
TRBV29-1	TRBJ1-1	.	CSVADLGARGSEAFF
TRBV4-1	TRBJ1-1	.	CASSPRWNTEAFF
TRBV19	TRBJ2-4	TRBD2	CASSTRPGGGRAKNIQYF